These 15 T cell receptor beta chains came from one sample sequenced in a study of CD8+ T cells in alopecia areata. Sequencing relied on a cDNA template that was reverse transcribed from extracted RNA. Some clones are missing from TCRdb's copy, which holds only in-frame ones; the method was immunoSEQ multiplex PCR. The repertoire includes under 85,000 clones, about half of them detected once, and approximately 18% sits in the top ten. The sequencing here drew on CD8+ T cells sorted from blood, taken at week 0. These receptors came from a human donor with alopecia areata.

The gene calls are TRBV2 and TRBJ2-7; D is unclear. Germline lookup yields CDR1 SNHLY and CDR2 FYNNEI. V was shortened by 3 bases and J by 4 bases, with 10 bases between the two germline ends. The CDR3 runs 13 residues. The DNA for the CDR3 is TGTGCCAGCAGTGAGTCAGAGTTTTACGAGCAGTACTTC. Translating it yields CASSESEFYEQYF. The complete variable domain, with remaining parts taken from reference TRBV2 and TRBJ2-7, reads EPEVTQTPSHQVTQMGQEVILRCVPISNHLYFYWYRQILGQKVEFLVSFYNNEISEKSEIFDDQFSVERPDGSNFTLKIRSTKLEDSAMYFCASSESEFYEQYFGPGTRLTVT.

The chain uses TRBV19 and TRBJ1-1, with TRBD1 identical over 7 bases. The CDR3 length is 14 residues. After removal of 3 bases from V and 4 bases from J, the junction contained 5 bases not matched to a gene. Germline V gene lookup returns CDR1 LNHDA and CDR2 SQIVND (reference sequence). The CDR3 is CASSIGAGGTEAFF. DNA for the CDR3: TGTGCCAGTAGTATCGGGGCAGGGGGCACTGAAGCTTTCTTT.

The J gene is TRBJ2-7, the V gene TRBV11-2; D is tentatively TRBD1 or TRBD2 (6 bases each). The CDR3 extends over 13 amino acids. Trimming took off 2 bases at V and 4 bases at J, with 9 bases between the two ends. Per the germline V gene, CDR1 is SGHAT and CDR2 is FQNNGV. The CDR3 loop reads CASSLPGAYEQYF. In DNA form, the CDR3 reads TGTGCCAGCAGCTTACCGGGGGCTTACGAGCAGTACTTC.

The DNA for the CDR3 is TGTGCCAGCAGCCTGAAGTGGAACACTGAAGCTTTCTTT. This translates into CASSLKWNTEAFF. The chain has TRBV5-6 and TRBJ1-1; no definite D call. CDR1 is SGHDT, CDR2 YYEEEE, per germline. CDR3 length equals 13 residues. The V and J ends lost 4 bases and 1 base respectively, with 8 bases between them.

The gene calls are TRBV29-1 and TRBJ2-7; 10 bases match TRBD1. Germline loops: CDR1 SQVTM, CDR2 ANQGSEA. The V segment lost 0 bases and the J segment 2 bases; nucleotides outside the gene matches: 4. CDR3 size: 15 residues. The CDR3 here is CSVEDLGQGTYEQYF. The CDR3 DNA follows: TGCAGCGTTGAAGATCTGGGACAGGGGACCTACGAGCAGTACTTC.

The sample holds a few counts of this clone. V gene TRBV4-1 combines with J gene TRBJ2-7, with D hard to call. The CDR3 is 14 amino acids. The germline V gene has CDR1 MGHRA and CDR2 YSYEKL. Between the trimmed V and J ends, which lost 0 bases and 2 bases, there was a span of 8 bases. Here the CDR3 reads CASSQDGRPYEQYF. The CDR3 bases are TGCGCCAGCAGCCAAGATGGACGGCCCTACGAGCAGTACTTC.

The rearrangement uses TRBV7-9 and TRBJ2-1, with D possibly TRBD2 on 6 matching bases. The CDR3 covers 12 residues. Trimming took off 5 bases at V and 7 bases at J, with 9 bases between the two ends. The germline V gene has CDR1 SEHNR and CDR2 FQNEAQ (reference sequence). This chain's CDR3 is CASSIAGNEQFF. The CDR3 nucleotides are TGTGCCAGCAGCATCGCGGGGAATGAGCAGTTCTTC.

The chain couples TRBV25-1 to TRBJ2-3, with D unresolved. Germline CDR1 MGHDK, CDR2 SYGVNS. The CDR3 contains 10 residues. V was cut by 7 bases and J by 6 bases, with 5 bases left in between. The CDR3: CASIGDTQYF. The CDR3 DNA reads TGTGCCAGCATTGGGGATACGCAGTATTTT.

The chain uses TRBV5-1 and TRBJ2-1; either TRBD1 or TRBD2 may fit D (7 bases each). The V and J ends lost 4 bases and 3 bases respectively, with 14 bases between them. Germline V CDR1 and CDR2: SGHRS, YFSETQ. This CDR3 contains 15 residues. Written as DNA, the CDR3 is TGCGCCAGCAGCACTCAGGGGGGGAACTACAATGAGCAGTTCTTC. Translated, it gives CASSTQGGNYNEQFF.

The chain's CDR3 is CASQTSQETQYF. The CDR3 nucleotides read TGTGCCTCCCAGACTAGCCAAGAGACCCAGTACTTC. V gene TRBV30 combines with J gene TRBJ2-5, with TRBD2 as a possible D gene (6 bases). The CDR3 extends over 12 amino acids. Trimming stripped 7 bases from V and 1 base from J, with 10 bases between. Germline loops: CDR1 GTSNPN, CDR2 SVGIG (reference sequence). The whole variable domain, filled in from reference TRBV30 and TRBJ2-5, reads SQTIHQWPATLVQPVGSPLSLECTVEGTSNPNLYWYRQAAGRGLQLLFYSVGIGQISSEVPQNLSASRPQDRQFILSSKKLLLSDSGFYLCASQTSQETQYFGPGTRLLVL.

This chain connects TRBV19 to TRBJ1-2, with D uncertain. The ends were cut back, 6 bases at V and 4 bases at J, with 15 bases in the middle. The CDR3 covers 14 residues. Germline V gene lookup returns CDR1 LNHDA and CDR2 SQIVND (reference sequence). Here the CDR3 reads CASRPVENSYGYTF. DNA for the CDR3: TGTGCCAGTAGGCCCGTGGAAAACTCCTATGGCTACACCTTC.

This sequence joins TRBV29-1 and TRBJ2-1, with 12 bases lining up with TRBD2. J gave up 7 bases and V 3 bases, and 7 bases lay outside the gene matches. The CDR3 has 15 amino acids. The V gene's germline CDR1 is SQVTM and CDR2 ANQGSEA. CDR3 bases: TGCAGCGTTGATCTCCATGGGACTAGCGGGAATGAGCAGTTCTTC. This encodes CSVDLHGTSGNEQFF.

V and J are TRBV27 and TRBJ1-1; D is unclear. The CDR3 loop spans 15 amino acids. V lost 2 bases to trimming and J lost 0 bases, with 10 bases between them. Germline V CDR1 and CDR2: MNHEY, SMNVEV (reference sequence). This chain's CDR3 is CASSLIAAMNTEAFF. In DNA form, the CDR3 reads TGTGCCAGCAGTTTAATAGCAGCAATGAACACTGAAGCTTTCTTT.

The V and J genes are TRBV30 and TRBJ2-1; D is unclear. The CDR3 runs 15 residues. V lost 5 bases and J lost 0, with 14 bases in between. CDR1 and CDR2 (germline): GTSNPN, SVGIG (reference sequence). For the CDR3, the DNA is TGTGCCTGGCAACACGGGTCGAGCTCCTACAATGAGCAGTTCTTC. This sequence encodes CAWQHGSSSYNEQFF.

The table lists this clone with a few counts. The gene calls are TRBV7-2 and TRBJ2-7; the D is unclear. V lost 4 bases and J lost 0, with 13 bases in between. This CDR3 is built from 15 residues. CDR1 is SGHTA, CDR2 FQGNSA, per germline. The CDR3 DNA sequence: TGTGCCAGCAGCTCCCGGAATCTTGACTCCTACGAGCAGTACTTC. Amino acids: CASSSRNLDSYEQYF.